The following is a TCR beta chain sequence with its context. The antigen remains unidentified. Investigators reverse transcribed all isolated RNA, so they sequenced expressed TCRB transcripts. Profiled with immunoSEQ multiplex PCR; TCRdb holds only in-frame clones, not every one. The table records fewer than 450,000 clones, approximately 13% of them present only once. The sample comes from a study of beta chain features in type 1 diabetes. Overall study findings and caveats: Moderate yet significant TCRB CDR3 shortening was seen in Type 1 diabetes patients in all four CD4+ subsets.

V lost 7 bases, J lost 1 base, and 3 bases stayed unmatched. From germline, CDR1 is MDHEN and CDR2 SYDVKM. The CDR3 consists of 16 residues. V and J are TRBV28 and TRBJ2-6, with 11 bases identical to TRBD1. The sequenced sample was naive CD4+ T cells from blood. The sequence derives from a young woman with type 1 diabetes. This chain's CDR3 is CASIGQGASGANVLTF. The CDR3 nucleotides read TGTGCCAGCATTGGACAGGGGGCGTCTGGGGCCAACGTCCTGACTTTC.